Presented here are 27 T cell receptor beta chains from one specimen sequenced in a study of cytomegalovirus exposure and HLA in healthy donors. Researchers ran the PCR with 60 Vbeta and 13 Jbeta primers. Assay: immunoSEQ multiplex PCR; the TCRdb copy retains only in-frame clones and omits some. Of around 130,000 clones listed, about 75% are singletons. Sequenced input: PBMCs. These TCRs come from a woman younger than 45 in good health and CMV-seronegative.

The chain couples TRBV7-3 to TRBJ2-1; a possible D gene is TRBD2 (6 bases). Germline V gene data show CDR1 as SGHTA and CDR2 as FQGTGA. The V and J ends lost 6 bases and 3 bases respectively, with 18 bases between them. The CDR3 spans 16 residues. DNA for the CDR3: TGTGCCAGCAGTCCCGCCGGGAGTTACTACTACAATGAGCAGTTCTTC. Amino acid sequence: CASSPAGSYYYNEQFF.

The chain is built from TRBV19 and TRBJ2-3; TRBD2 aligns across 14 bases. Germline V gene data show CDR1 as LNHDA and CDR2 as SQIVND (reference sequence). This CDR3 contains 20 residues. V gave up 5 bases and J gave up 2 bases; unmatched junction bases: 15. CDR3 sequence: CASSLRSGTSGSFHTDTQYF. In DNA form, the CDR3 reads TGTGCCAGTAGTCTCCGATCCGGGACTAGCGGGAGTTTCCACACAGATACGCAGTATTTT.

The rearrangement links TRBV5-1 to TRBJ2-3, with D possibly being TRBD1 (5 bases). Germline CDR1 and CDR2: SGHRS and YFSETQ. The CDR3 sequence is 15 residues long. Trimming took 8 bases from V and 2 from J, leaving 18 bases between them. CDR3 residues: CASCLPDRYTDTQYF. In nucleotides, the CDR3 is TGCGCCAGTTGCCTCCCCGACAGATACACAGATACGCAGTATTTT.

The chain couples TRBV18 to TRBJ1-2, with 7 bases identical to TRBD1. The germline CDR1 and CDR2 sequences are KGHSH and LQKENI. With V trimmed by 6 bases and J by 4 bases, 5 bases remained unmatched. This CDR3 comprises 13 residues. As DNA, the CDR3 is TGTGCCAGCTCCTCAGACAGGGCCTATGGCTACACCTTC. Its protein is CASSSDRAYGYTF.

This clone was counted a few times. This sequence joins TRBV14 and TRBJ1-3; D is perhaps TRBD1 (5 bases). Germline assignment: CDR1 SGHDN and CDR2 FVKESK. V was clipped by 1 base and J by 4 bases, with 14 bases between them. There are 16 residues in the CDR3. The CDR3 spells CASSQGQFLGGNTIYF. CDR3 nucleotide sequence: TGTGCCAGCAGCCAAGGACAGTTCCTGGGAGGAAACACCATATATTTT.

The gene calls are TRBV2 and TRBJ1-1; 7 bases map to TRBD1. This CDR3 region has 15 residues. V gave up 2 bases and J gave up 0 bases; unmatched junction bases: 3. The germline gives CDR1 SNHLY, CDR2 FYNNEI. CDR3 nucleotides: TGTGCCAGCAGTGAACCGGGACAGATGAACACTGAAGCTTTCTTT. Translation gives CASSEPGQMNTEAFF.

The V and J genes are TRBV6-4 and TRBJ2-1; a possible D gene is TRBD1 (6 bases). The ends were cut back, 4 bases at V and 6 bases at J, with 13 bases in the middle. The CDR3 has 14 amino acids. CDR1 MRHNA and CDR2 SNTAGT come from the germline V gene. The CDR3 nucleotides read TGTGCCAGCAGTGCTGACAGGTCTTCCAATGAGCAGTTCTTC. Translating it yields CASSADRSSNEQFF.

The genes are TRBV11-3 and TRBJ2-7; 7 nucleotides agree with TRBD1. Germline V lookup: CDR1 SGHNT, CDR2 YENEEA. The CDR3 has 15 residues. The trim removed 5 bases at V and 2 bases at J, leaving 9 bases unmatched. The CDR3 sequence: CASSPNRGRTYEQYF. Written as DNA, the CDR3 is TGTGCCAGCAGCCCGAACAGGGGACGTACCTACGAGCAGTACTTC.

The chain employs TRBV18 and TRBJ2-2; D unresolved. Between the trimmed V and J ends, which lost 2 bases and 0 bases, there was a span of 10 bases. This CDR3 has 16 amino acids. Germline assignment: CDR1 KGHSH and CDR2 LQKENI. In nucleotides, the CDR3 is TGTGCCAGCTCACCATTCTTTACATCGAACACCGGGGAGCTGTTTTTT. This translates into CASSPFFTSNTGELFF.

This clone was counted a few times. J is TRBJ2-7 and V is TRBV11-2; 9 bases align to TRBD1. Losses at the gene ends were 6 bases for V and 0 bases for J; bases not matched to a gene: 6. This CDR3 spans 15 amino acids. Germline lookup yields CDR1 SGHAT and CDR2 FQNNGV. In DNA form, the CDR3 reads TGTGCCAGCAGTATGACAGGGGGGTTCTCCTACGAGCAGTACTTC. Translation: CASSMTGGFSYEQYF.

On this clone itself: One end of the junction is discordant with germline, which a read error may explain. Distinct nucleotide sequences in the sample also encode this CDR3. The chain carries TRBV7-7 and TRBJ2-5; 8 nucleotides align to TRBD1. The CDR3 loop spans 16 amino acids. CDR1 is SSHAT, CDR2 FNYEAQ, per germline (reference sequence). The CDR3 DNA sequence: TGTGCTAGCAGCTTATTCAGGGGGCCGGGCCAAGAGACCCAGTACTTC. Translated: CASSLFRGPGQETQYF.

Worth noting for this clone: Other DNA sequences in this sample translate to the same CDR3. The chain carries TRBV7-9 and TRBJ1-3; D remains unclear. V lost 2 bases and J 0 bases, leaving 8 bases between the germline ends. The CDR3 totals 15 residues. The germline gives CDR1 SEHNR, CDR2 FQNEAQ (reference sequence). The CDR3 protein is CASSLSGYSGNTIYF. The CDR3 DNA reads TGTGCCAGCAGCTTATCGGGTTACTCTGGAAACACCATATATTTT.

V is TRBV4-2 and J is TRBJ2-2; 9 bases align to TRBD2. V was clipped by 1 base and J by 1 base; unmatched bases: 4. Per germline, CDR1 LGHNA and CDR2 YNFKEQ. This CDR3 spans 17 amino acids. In nucleotides, the CDR3 is TGTGCCAGCAGCCAAGCCCCTAGCGGGGTGAACACCGGGGAGCTGTTTTTT. This sequence encodes CASSQAPSGVNTGELFF.

This chain joins TRBV30 and TRBJ1-1; 7 bases align to TRBD1. The J segment lost 4 bases and the V segment lost 0 bases, leaving 11 bases of the junction unmatched. Germline V gene data show CDR1 as GTSNPN and CDR2 as SVGIG (reference sequence). This CDR3 contains 16 residues. DNA for the CDR3: TGTGCCTGGAGTGTAAGCTTGAGACAGGGCCTCACTGAAGCTTTCTTT. It encodes CAWSVSLRQGLTEAFF.

This chain uses TRBV7-9 with TRBJ2-1; 8 positions agree with TRBD2. The germline V gene has CDR1 SEHNR and CDR2 FQNEAQ (reference sequence). The J segment lost 1 base and the V segment lost 6 bases, leaving 5 bases of the junction unmatched. This CDR3 has 15 amino acids. The CDR3: CASSLSGNSYNEQFF. In DNA form, the CDR3 reads TGTGCCAGCAGTCTTAGCGGGAATTCCTACAATGAGCAGTTCTTC.

This clone was detected only once. CDR3 DNA sequence: TGTGCCAGCCAAGGACAGGTGAATCAGCCCCAGCATTTT. Its protein is CASQGQVNQPQHF. The chain has TRBV28 and TRBJ1-5, with 7 bases identical to TRBD1. J was trimmed by 4 bases and V by 8 bases; bases with no gene match: 5. This CDR3 has 13 amino acids. The germline V gene encodes CDR1 MDHEN and CDR2 SYDVKM.

This clone was picked up one time. V gene TRBV2 combines with J gene TRBJ2-1; TRBD1 matches 7 bases. Trimming took 8 bases from V and 7 from J; bases not matched to a gene: 5. The CDR3 sequence is 12 residues long. Germline V CDR1 and CDR2: SNHLY, FYNNEI. Written as DNA, the CDR3 is TGTGCCAGCCAGTGGACAGGTAATGAGCAGTTCTTC. Translation: CASQWTGNEQFF.

The rearrangement uses TRBV7-3 and TRBJ2-3; D perhaps matches TRBD2 (7 bases). The CDR3 is 15 residues long. Germline V gene lookup returns CDR1 SGHTA and CDR2 FQGTGA. The germline V and J ends were trimmed by 5 bases and 5 bases, with 17 bases remaining between them. CDR3 sequence reads: CASSTGASGGDTQYF. In DNA, the CDR3 is TGTGCCAGCAGCACGGGGGCTAGCGGTGGAGATACGCAGTATTTT. Full variable domain (missing parts from reference TRBV7-3 and TRBJ2-3): GAGVSQTPSNKVTEKGKYVELRCDPISGHTALYWYRQSLGQGPEFLIYFQGTGAADDSGLPNDRFFAVRPEGSVSTLKIQRTERGDSAVYLCASSTGASGGDTQYFGPGTRLTVL.

This clone was seen only once. The rearrangement links TRBV30 to TRBJ2-5, with D hard to call. Deletions cut 3 bases from V and 5 bases from J, with 7 bases between. There are 11 residues in the CDR3. Germline V CDR1 and CDR2: GTSNPN, SVGIG (reference sequence). CDR3 DNA sequence: TGTGCCTGGAGCCCCCAGGAGACCCAGTACTTC. Its translation is CAWSPQETQYF.

The genes are TRBV5-1 and TRBJ1-1, with unresolved D. Looked up from germline, CDR1 is SGHRS and CDR2 is YFSETQ. The CDR3 is 15 residues long. Trimming shortened V by 2 bases and J by 5 bases, and 16 bases separated the two germline ends. CDR3 in DNA: TGCGCCAGCAGCTTAGGAGTGGTCATGGCGACTGAAGCTTTCTTT. Translation: CASSLGVVMATEAFF. Based on the CDR3 plus reference TRBV5-1 and TRBJ1-1, the full variable domain is KAGVTQTPRYLIKTRGQQVTLSCSPISGHRSVSWYQQTPGQGLQFLFEYFSETQRNKGNFPGRFSGRQFSNSRSEMNVSTLELGDSALYLCASSLGVVMATEAFFGQGTRLTVV.

As concerns this clone: One end of the junction varies from germline; a read error may be responsible. This chain connects TRBV7-9 to TRBJ2-3; no firm D call. This CDR3 is 15 amino acids long. Per the germline V gene, CDR1 is SEHNR and CDR2 is FQNEAQ (reference sequence). CDR3 loop: CSSTSTRKGTDTQYF. CDR3 in DNA: TGTTCCAGCACCTCAACGAGGAAAGGCACAGATACGCAGTATTTT.

This clone appeared a few times. CDR3 loop: CASSESSVTAYGYTF. The DNA of the CDR3 is TGTGCCAGCAGTGAAAGTTCTGTGACAGCCTATGGCTACACCTTC. The chain combines TRBV2 with TRBJ1-2, with D possibly matching TRBD1 (5 bases). CDR1 is SNHLY and CDR2 is FYNNEI in the germline V gene. The CDR3 spans 15 residues. Deletions cut 2 bases from V and 4 bases from J, with 14 bases between. Supplemented by reference TRBV2 and TRBJ1-2, the full variable domain reads EPEVTQTPSHQVTQMGQEVILRCVPISNHLYFYWYRQILGQKVEFLVSFYNNEISEKSEIFDDQFSVERPDGSNFTLKIRSTKLEDSAMYFCASSESSVTAYGYTFGSGTRLTVV.

Comment on this clone: In the same sample, other DNA sequences code for this CDR3. The V call is TRBV5-1, the J call TRBJ1-1; a possible D gene is TRBD1 (5 bases). Germline lookup yields CDR1 SGHRS and CDR2 YFSETQ. This CDR3 comprises 13 residues. The V and J ends lost 2 bases and 3 bases respectively, with 8 bases between them. CDR3 bases: TGCGCCAGCAGCTTCGGGGGAGACACTGAAGCTTTCTTT. Translated: CASSFGGDTEAFF. Variable domain in full (rest from reference TRBV5-1 and TRBJ1-1): KAGVTQTPRYLIKTRGQQVTLSCSPISGHRSVSWYQQTPGQGLQFLFEYFSETQRNKGNFPGRFSGRQFSNSRSEMNVSTLELGDSALYLCASSFGGDTEAFFGQGTRLTVV.

The chain recombines TRBV18 with TRBJ1-1; maybe TRBD1 (5 bases). Germline values: CDR1 KGHSH, CDR2 LQKENI. Trimming cost V 6 bases and J 6 bases, with 17 bases left between them. The CDR3 runs 14 residues. Here the CDR3 DNA reads TGTGCCAGCTCCCCCACAGGCGGGGGGGCTGAAGCTTTCTTT. Translated, it gives CASSPTGGGAEAFF.

The chain combines TRBV15 with TRBJ1-4; TRBD1 matches at 11 bases. The V and J ends lost 0 bases and 4 bases, in that order; junction bases with no gene match: 7. The CDR3 totals 18 residues. Germline CDR1 is LNHNV and CDR2 is YYDKDF (reference sequence). The CDR3 loop is CATSRDPGTGGVNEKLFF. DNA of the CDR3: TGTGCCACCAGCAGAGATCCAGGGACAGGGGGTGTTAATGAAAAACTGTTTTTT.

The chain is built from TRBV28 and TRBJ1-1, with a weak D call TRBD1 (5 bases). The CDR3 is 15 amino acids. V lost 2 bases, J lost 5 bases, and 15 bases lay in between. From germline, CDR1 is MDHEN and CDR2 SYDVKM. CDR3 in amino acids: CASSLGGGEMTEAFF. DNA of the CDR3: TGTGCCAGCAGTTTAGGTGGAGGGGAAATGACTGAAGCTTTCTTT. Drawing the rest from reference TRBV28 and TRBJ1-1, the complete variable domain is DVKVTQSSRYLVKRTGEKVFLECVQDMDHENMFWYRQDPGLGLRLIYFSYDVKMKEKGDIPEGYSVSREKKERFSLILESASTNQTSMYLCASSLGGGEMTEAFFGQGTRLTVV.

This clone was seen once. The genes are TRBV2 and TRBJ2-5; a possible D gene is TRBD2 (6 bases). This CDR3 is built from 15 residues. Germline V gene data show CDR1 as SNHLY and CDR2 as FYNNEI. V dropped 4 bases and J dropped 4 bases, with 16 bases sitting between them. CDR3: CASSAYGSLGETQYF. The CDR3 coding sequence is TGTGCCAGCAGTGCGTACGGGAGCTTGGGAGAGACCCAGTACTTC.